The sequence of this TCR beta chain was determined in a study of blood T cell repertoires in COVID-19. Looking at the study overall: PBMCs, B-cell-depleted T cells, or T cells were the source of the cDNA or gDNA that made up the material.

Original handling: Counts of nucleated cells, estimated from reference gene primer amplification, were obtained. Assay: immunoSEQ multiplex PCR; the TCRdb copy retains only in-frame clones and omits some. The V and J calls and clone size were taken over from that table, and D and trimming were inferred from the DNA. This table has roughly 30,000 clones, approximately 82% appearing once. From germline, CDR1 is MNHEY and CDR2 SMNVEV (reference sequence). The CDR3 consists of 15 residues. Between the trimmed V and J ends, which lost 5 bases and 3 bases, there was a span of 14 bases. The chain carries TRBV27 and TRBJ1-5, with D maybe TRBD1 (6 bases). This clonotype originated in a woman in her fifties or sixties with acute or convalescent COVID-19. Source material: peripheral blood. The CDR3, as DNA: TGTGCCAGCAGTCCCTTGTCAGGGGCCAATCAGCCCCAGCATTTT. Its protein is CASSPLSGANQPQHF.